The 13 T cell receptor beta chains in this list originate from one sample, sequenced in a study of post-analysis software for immune sequencing data. Prepared TCR beta cDNA libraries contained unique molecular identifiers. MiXCR, applied by TCRdb to the PCR reads, yields one record per CDR3 protein. The repertoire holds 650,000 to 900,000 distinct CDR3 sequences, about 43% seen once, with 4.9% in the top ten. Whole-study findings and limits: TRBV5-6, TRBV5-1 and TRBV20-1 belonged to a set of roughly 5 TRBV segments that were more frequent in patients than controls.

Their cognate antigens are unknown. The sample consisted of blood. The receptor source for this set is a girl aged 10 to 17 with multiple sclerosis.

The chain combines TRBV7-2 with TRBJ2-7; TRBD2 matches 15 bases. CDR1 is SGHTA and CDR2 is FQGNSA in the germline V gene. Losses at the gene ends were 3 bases for V and 10 bases for J; bases not matched to a gene: 19. This CDR3 comprises 19 residues. The CDR3 is CASSFVGLAGGKPRETQYF. Here the CDR3 DNA reads TGTGCCAGCAGCTTTGTAGGACTAGCGGGAGGGAAGCCAAGAGAGACTCAGTACTTC.

This chain uses TRBV6-6 with TRBJ1-1; possibly TRBD1 for D (5 bases). Germline V gene data show CDR1 as MNHNY and CDR2 as SVGAGI (reference sequence). V gave up 6 bases and J gave up 1 base, with 9 bases separating them. This CDR3 spans 13 amino acids. CDR3 sequence (DNA): TGTGCCAGCAGGACAGCCAGGAACACTGAAGCTTTCTTT. Amino acids: CASRTARNTEAFF.

The rearrangement links TRBV19 to TRBJ2-7, with D perhaps matching TRBD2 (5 bases). The CDR3 spans 14 residues. Trimming cost V 5 bases and J 3 bases, with 14 bases left between them. The germline CDR1 and CDR2 sequences are LNHDA and SQIVND (reference sequence). The CDR3 DNA sequence: TGTGCCAGTAGTCCATCCGACGGACTCTACGAGCAGTACTTC. Translating gives CASSPSDGLYEQYF.

The chain recombines TRBV24-1 with TRBJ1-1; D ambiguous. The germline V and J ends were trimmed by 5 bases and 8 bases, with 11 bases remaining between them. This CDR3 region has 12 residues. Germline V CDR1 and CDR2: KGHDR, SFDVKD. CDR3 loop: CATSVGPGEAFF. DNA of the CDR3: TGTGCCACCAGTGTCGGCCCGGGGGAAGCTTTCTTT.

The V and J genes are TRBV7-2 and TRBJ2-1, with 16 bases lining up with TRBD2. Germline-derived CDR1 and CDR2 are SGHTA and FQGNSA. This CDR3 spans 15 amino acids. Trimming took 5 bases from V and 9 from J; bases not matched to a gene: 4. CDR3: CASSGTSGRETEQFF. The CDR3 DNA reads as TGTGCCAGCAGCGGGACTAGCGGGAGGGAGACTGAGCAGTTCTTC.

Notes on this clonotype: A read error may produce the germline difference seen at one junction end. The chain employs TRBV12-3 or TRBV12-4 and TRBJ2-1; TRBD2 agrees at 11 bases. This CDR3 is 16 amino acids long. DNA of the CDR3: TGTGCCAGCAGTATAGCGGGAGGGAGCTCCTACAATGAGCAGTTCTTC. Encoded protein: CASSIAGGSSYNEQFF.

The chain is built from TRBV28 and TRBJ1-5; the D gene is possibly TRBD1 (6 bases). CDR1 and CDR2 from the germline V gene are MDHEN and SYDVKM. V shed 5 bases and J shed 0 bases, with 14 bases lying between them. The CDR3 extends over 16 amino acids. In nucleotides, the CDR3 is TGTGCCAGCAGTCAGATCGGACAGTATAGCAATCAGCCCCAGCATTTT. This codes for CASSQIGQYSNQPQHF.

The chain employs TRBV3-1 and TRBJ2-7, with D perhaps matching TRBD2 (5 bases). The CDR3 is made up of 13 amino acids. CDR1 is LGHDT, CDR2 YNNKEL, per germline (reference sequence). Between the trimmed V and J ends, which lost 1 base and 6 bases, there was a span of 10 bases. The CDR3 DNA is TGTGCCAGCAGCCAAGTCCTAGCTTCCGAGCAGTACTTC. This gives the protein CASSQVLASEQYF.

This clonotype was picked up many times. The rearrangement joins TRBV21-1 to TRBJ1-6; TRBD1 is taken as the D call from the table, unchecked against the DNA. TRBV21-1 counts as a pseudogene. The CDR3 contains 13 residues. Written as DNA, the CDR3 is TGTGCCAGCAGCAAACTCAGGGTTTCACCCCTCCACTTT. It specifies CASSKLRVSPLHF.

The rearrangement uses TRBV27 and TRBJ1-5; 7 bases are shared with TRBD1. The CDR3 runs 13 residues. CDR1 and CDR2 (germline): MNHEY, SMNVEV (reference sequence). V dropped 4 bases and J dropped 9; count of bases not matched to a gene: 6. CDR3 sequence (DNA): TGTGCCAGCAGTTACGGGCGGACAGGGCCCCAGCATTTT. Its translation is CASSYGRTGPQHF.

This clonotype has more than one count but fewer than ten. V usage is TRBV4-3 and J usage is TRBJ1-4, with a tentative D call TRBD1 (5 bases). Germline values: CDR1 LGHNA, CDR2 YSLEER. Trimming took off 0 bases at V and 7 bases at J, with 6 bases between the two ends. This CDR3 comprises 13 residues. The CDR3 here is CASSQDQGEKLFF. CDR3 in DNA: TGCGCCAGCAGCCAAGATCAGGGTGAAAAACTGTTTTTT.

This clonotype was seen ten or more times. This chain links TRBV6-5 with TRBJ2-7; D possibly corresponds to TRBD2 (5 bases). Trimming took off 0 bases at V and 4 bases at J, with 16 bases between the two ends. From germline, CDR1 is MNHEY and CDR2 SVGAGI. The CDR3 spans 16 residues. The CDR3 protein is CASSYSSASTTYEQYF. CDR3 DNA sequence: TGTGCCAGCAGTTACTCGTCGGCTAGCACGACGTACGAGCAGTACTTC.

The V call is TRBV20-1, the J call TRBJ1-4, with D uncertain. Trimming removed 3 bases from V and 2 bases from J, with 7 bases in between. Germline V gene data show CDR1 as DFQATT and CDR2 as SNEGSKA (reference sequence). This CDR3 contains 13 residues. CDR3 sequence (DNA): TGCAGTGCTAGGGGAACTACTAATGAAAAACTGTTTTTT. Residues: CSARGTTNEKLFF.